The rows below give T cell receptor beta chains drawn from one sample of a study of T cell responses to AZD1222 COVID-19 vaccine. Only in-frame clones appear in the TCRdb table, and some are missing; sequencing was by immunoSEQ multiplex PCR. The data contain roughly 91,000 clones, under 95% of them seen just once; the ten biggest clones take up about 2.9%. The source material was peripheral blood, sampled on day 0 of AZD1222 vaccination. The source of these receptors is an adult in good health. CDR3s include the opening cysteine and the closing phenylalanine or tryptophan.

TRBV6-1	TRBJ1-6	CASSDVGRWNNSPLHF
TRBV28	TRBJ2-2	CASTEQGTGELFF
TRBV11-2	TRBJ1-1	CASKQNTEAFF
TRBV7-8	TRBJ2-7	CASSLAEDRDEYF
TRBV9	TRBJ2-2	CASSATGGHGELFF
TRBV14	TRBJ2-7	CASSQDWGANEQYF
TRBV5-8	TRBJ2-2	CASSPVSGAGELFF
TRBV6-5	TRBJ2-2	CASSPGDTVTGELFF
TRBV4-2	TRBJ1-6	CASSQRPDLDNSPLHF
TRBV10-1	TRBJ1-3	CATSRDDAGNTIYF
TRBV2	TRBJ1-5	CASSGGQIEPQHF
TRBV9	TRBJ1-2	CARSVGSTGAYGYTF
TRBV10-1	TRBJ2-7	CASSPGSGAYEQYF
TRBV5-1	TRBJ1-1	CASSLDIPVAEAFF
TRBV7-3	TRBJ2-7	CASSPGPSYEQYF
TRBV5-1	TRBJ1-2	CASSLARTGANYGYTF